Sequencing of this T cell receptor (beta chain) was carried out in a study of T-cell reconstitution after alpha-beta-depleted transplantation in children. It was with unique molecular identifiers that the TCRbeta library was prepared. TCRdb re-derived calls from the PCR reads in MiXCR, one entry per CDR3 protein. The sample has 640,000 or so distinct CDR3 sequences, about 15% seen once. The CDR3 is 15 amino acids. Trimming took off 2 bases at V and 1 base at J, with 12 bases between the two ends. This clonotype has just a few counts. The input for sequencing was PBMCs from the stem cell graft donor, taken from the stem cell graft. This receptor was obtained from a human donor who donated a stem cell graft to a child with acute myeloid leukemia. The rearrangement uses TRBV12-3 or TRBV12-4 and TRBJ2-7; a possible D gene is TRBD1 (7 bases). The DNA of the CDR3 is TGTGCCAGCAGTTTAAGGGCAGGGGGGTCCTACGAGCAGTACTTC. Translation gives CASSLRAGGSYEQYF.